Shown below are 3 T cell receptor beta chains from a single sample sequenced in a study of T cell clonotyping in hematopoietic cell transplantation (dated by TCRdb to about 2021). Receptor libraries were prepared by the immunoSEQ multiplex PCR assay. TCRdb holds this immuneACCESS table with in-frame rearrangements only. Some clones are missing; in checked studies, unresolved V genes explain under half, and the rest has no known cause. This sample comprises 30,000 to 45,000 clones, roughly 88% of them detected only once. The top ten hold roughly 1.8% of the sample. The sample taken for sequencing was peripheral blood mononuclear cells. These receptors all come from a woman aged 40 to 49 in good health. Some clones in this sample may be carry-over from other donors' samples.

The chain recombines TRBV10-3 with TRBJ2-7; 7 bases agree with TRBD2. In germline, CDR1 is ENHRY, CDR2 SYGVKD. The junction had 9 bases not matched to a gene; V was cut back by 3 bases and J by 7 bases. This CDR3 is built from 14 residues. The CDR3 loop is CAISDPRGGGEQYF. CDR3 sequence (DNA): TGTGCCATCAGTGACCCGAGGGGCGGGGGTGAGCAGTACTTC.

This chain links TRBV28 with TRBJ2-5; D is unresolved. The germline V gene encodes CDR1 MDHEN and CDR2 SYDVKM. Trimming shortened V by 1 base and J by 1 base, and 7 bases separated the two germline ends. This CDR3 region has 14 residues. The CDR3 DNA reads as TGTGCCAGCAGTTTATCCAGCAGCCAAGAGACCCAGTACTTC. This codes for CASSLSSSQETQYF.

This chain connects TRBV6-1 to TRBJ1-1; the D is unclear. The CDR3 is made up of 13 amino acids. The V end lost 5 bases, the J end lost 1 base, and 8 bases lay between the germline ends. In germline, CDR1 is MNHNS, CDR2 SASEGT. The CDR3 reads CASSRTGNTEAFF. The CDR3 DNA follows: TGTGCCAGCAGTCGTACGGGGAACACTGAAGCTTTCTTT.